Below are 18 T cell receptor beta chains sequenced from a single sample in a study of blood T cell repertoires in COVID-19. Only in-frame clones appear in the TCRdb table, and some are missing; sequencing was by immunoSEQ multiplex PCR. This sample has 84,000 or so clones, with 75% to 85% found just once. The sample taken for sequencing was peripheral blood. Receptors originate from a man between 60 and 75 years old with COVID-19, enrolled during active disease.

The CDR3 loop is CASSLGTGAYEQYF. The CDR3 DNA follows: TGTGCCAGCAGTTTAGGGACAGGAGCCTACGAGCAGTACTTC. The gene calls are TRBV28 and TRBJ2-7, with TRBD1 identical over 8 bases. Unmatched junction bases numbered 2, after V lost 2 bases and J lost 2 bases. The CDR3 is made up of 14 amino acids. Germline V gene sequence: CDR1 MDHEN, CDR2 SYDVKM.

V is TRBV24-1 and J is TRBJ2-1; perhaps TRBD2 as D (6 bases). Germline CDR1 and CDR2: KGHDR and SFDVKD. The CDR3 extends over 16 amino acids. V lost 5 bases, J lost 10 bases, and 23 bases lay in between. CDR3 in amino acids: CATSGRGWDFRWEQFF. The CDR3 bases are TGTGCCACCAGTGGGAGAGGGTGGGACTTCCGTTGGGAGCAGTTCTTC.

V gene TRBV5-1 combines with J gene TRBJ2-3, with TRBD1 matching 10 bases. The CDR3 contains 17 residues. Germline values: CDR1 SGHRS, CDR2 YFSETQ. Trimming took 4 bases from V and 1 from J; bases not matched to a gene: 9. The CDR3 spells CASSRATGGEGTDTQYF. CDR3 DNA sequence: TGCGCCAGCAGCAGGGCGACAGGGGGCGAGGGCACAGATACGCAGTATTTT.

This clone showed up just a few times. The gene calls are TRBV6-5 and TRBJ2-7; TRBD1 matches at 10 bases. J gave up 4 bases and V 4 bases, and 1 base lay outside the gene matches. The CDR3 has 13 residues. Germline lookup yields CDR1 MNHEY and CDR2 SVGAGI. The CDR3 protein is CASSWTGGYEQYF. The CDR3 nucleotides read TGTGCCAGCAGTTGGACAGGGGGATACGAGCAGTACTTC.

Only a few counts were recorded for this clone. The junction shows a germline mismatch at one end, possibly a read error. The V gene is TRBV5-6, the J gene TRBJ2-1; weak D call: TRBD1 (6 bases). Germline V lookup: CDR1 SGHDT, CDR2 YYEEEE. The CDR3 has 15 residues. The CDR3 DNA reads as TGTGCCAGCAGTTTGGACGGAAGGGGGTACAATGAGCAGTTCTTC. Residues: CASSLDGRGYNEQFF.

V and J are TRBV14 and TRBJ2-7, with TRBD1 matching over 7 bases. V was pared by 1 base and J by 5 bases, with 11 bases of the junction left unmatched. The CDR3 runs to 16 residues. Germline lookup yields CDR1 SGHDN and CDR2 FVKESK. CDR3 nucleotides: TGTGCCAGCAGCCAAGTTGGAGACAGGGAAACCCACGAGCAGTACTTC. It is translated as CASSQVGDRETHEQYF.

V usage is TRBV3-1 (or the pseudogene TRBV3-2) and J usage is TRBJ2-5; 8 nucleotides match TRBD2. The V gene's germline CDR1 is LGHDT and CDR2 YNNKEL (reference sequence). The CDR3 covers 16 residues. The J segment lost 7 bases and the V segment lost 0 bases, leaving 10 bases of the junction unmatched. The CDR3 loop is CASSQDSRTSLGTQYF. The DNA for the CDR3 is TGTGCCAGCAGCCAAGATAGCCGGACTAGCCTAGGGACCCAGTACTTC.

The gene calls are TRBV30 and TRBJ2-2; 12 positions match TRBD1. V was pared by 4 bases and J by 6 bases, with 6 bases of the junction left unmatched. There are 15 residues in the CDR3. From germline, CDR1 is GTSNPN and CDR2 SVGIG (reference sequence). CDR3 residues: CAWTSGTGGPGELFF. The CDR3 nucleotides read TGTGCCTGGACCTCCGGGACAGGGGGCCCCGGGGAGCTGTTTTTT.

The chain has TRBV5-1 and TRBJ1-4; D not resolved. Trimming shortened V by 6 bases and J by 7 bases, and 10 bases separated the two germline ends. This CDR3 comprises 12 residues. The germline V gene encodes CDR1 SGHRS and CDR2 YFSETQ. CDR3 residues: CASKSGGEKLFF. The CDR3 DNA is TGCGCCAGCAAAAGCGGTGGTGAAAAACTGTTTTTT.

The CDR3 sequence: CASSFYLRTEAFF. The CDR3 region has the DNA TGTGCCAGCAGCTTTTATTTGCGCACTGAAGCTTTCTTT. The V gene is TRBV7-2, the J gene TRBJ1-1; D is ambiguous. The germline V and J ends were trimmed by 3 bases and 4 bases, with 9 bases remaining between them. Germline-derived CDR1 and CDR2 are SGHTA and FQGNSA. CDR3 size: 13 residues.

The V call is TRBV18, the J call TRBJ1-4; perhaps TRBD1 as D (5 bases). Per germline, CDR1 KGHSH and CDR2 LQKENI. V lost 4 bases and J 6 bases, leaving 9 bases between the germline ends. The CDR3 covers 13 residues. Here the CDR3 reads CASSQGLDEKLFF. CDR3 coding DNA: TGTGCCAGCTCACAGGGGTTAGATGAAAAACTGTTTTTT.

V and J are TRBV4-3 and TRBJ2-1; D possibly corresponds to TRBD1 (5 bases). CDR1 is LGHNA, CDR2 YSLEER, per germline. Trimming removed 4 bases from V and 10 bases from J, with 20 bases in between. CDR3 length: 15 residues. The CDR3 DNA reads TGCGCCAGCAGCCCCGCCGCCCGAGGTACAGGAGAGCAGTTCTTC. Amino acid sequence: CASSPAARGTGEQFF.

Ten or more counts support this clone. This chain uses TRBV25-1 with TRBJ2-7, with a tentative D call TRBD1 (6 bases). CDR3 length: 11 amino acids. Germline V lookup: CDR1 MGHDK, CDR2 SYGVNS. Trimming removed 7 bases from V and 8 bases from J, with 12 bases in between. CDR3 in DNA: TGTGCCAGCAAAGAAACAGGGCAGCAGTACTTC. This gives the protein CASKETGQQYF.

V is TRBV4-3 and J is TRBJ1-5; TRBD1 matches at 8 bases. The CDR3 consists of 15 residues. Trimming at V came to 3 bases and at J to 6 bases, leaving 7 bases not matched to a gene. Germline V gives CDR1 LGHNA, CDR2 YSLEER. The CDR3 reads CASSQDRARSQPQHF. For the CDR3, the DNA is TGCGCCAGCAGCCAGGACAGGGCGAGGAGTCAGCCCCAGCATTTT.

The V call is TRBV5-1, the J call TRBJ1-1; TRBD1 might be the D (6 bases). The germline CDR1 and CDR2 sequences are SGHRS and YFSETQ. This CDR3 contains 16 residues. Trimming removed 4 bases at V and 1 base at J, with 17 bases between. CDR3: CASSTTLTRGNTEAFF. Here the CDR3 DNA reads TGCGCCAGCAGCACCACCCTTACCAGGGGGAACACTGAAGCTTTCTTT.

The table lists this clone with a few counts. The chain has TRBV5-1 and TRBJ2-6, with D possibly matching TRBD2 (6 bases). Germline V gene sequence: CDR1 SGHRS, CDR2 YFSETQ. V was trimmed by 4 bases and J by 0 bases, leaving 14 bases between them. This CDR3 contains 17 residues. CDR3 DNA sequence: TGCGCCAGCAGCACGCCGGAGGGCTCCTCTGGGGCCAACGTCCTGACTTTC. Translated, it gives CASSTPEGSSGANVLTF. Using reference TRBV5-1 and TRBJ2-6 for the parts outside the CDR3, the full variable domain is KAGVTQTPRYLIKTRGQQVTLSCSPISGHRSVSWYQQTPGQGLQFLFEYFSETQRNKGNFPGRFSGRQFSNSRSEMNVSTLELGDSALYLCASSTPEGSSGANVLTFGAGSRLTVL.

The chain joins TRBV10-3 to TRBJ2-1; 16 nucleotides align to TRBD2. CDR1 and CDR2 (germline): ENHRY, SYGVKD. Trimming took 4 bases from V and 5 from J; bases not matched to a gene: 11. The CDR3 runs 19 residues. CDR3 in amino acids: CAISAGGLAGGVVHNEQFF. The CDR3 nucleotides are TGTGCCATCAGTGCTGGGGGACTAGCGGGAGGGGTGGTCCACAATGAGCAGTTCTTC.

This sequence joins TRBV7-8 and TRBJ1-5, with 7 bases aligning to TRBD1. The CDR3 loop spans 15 amino acids. V lost 0 bases to trimming and J lost 3 bases; unmatched junction nucleotides: 2. Per the germline V gene, CDR1 is SGHVS and CDR2 is FQNEAQ. The CDR3 protein is CASSLAQGNNQPQHF. The CDR3, as DNA: TGTGCCAGCAGCTTAGCACAGGGGAACAATCAGCCCCAGCATTTT.